This T cell receptor (beta chain) was documented in a study of blood T cell repertoires in COVID-19 (dated by TCRdb to about 2020). Study-wide context: Samples covering the acute and convalescent phases of COVID-19 were provided by collaborators in the United States, Italy and Spain. The prospective study material was composed of cDNA or gDNA derived from T cells, B-cell-depleted T cells, or PBMCs. Deeply sampled blood TCRbeta repertoires from subjects exposed to, actively infected with, or recovered from COVID-19 were included in the dataset. A freely available public database, intended as a resource for researchers studying the immune response to SARS-CoV-2, is where the repertoires were released. The samples were drawn from two sources: the first 160 participants of the ongoing ImmuneRACE study, and over 1,000 subjects contributed by 6 global collaborators. The sample metadata nearly always contained a de-identified subject ID, COVID-19 status, age in years and sex. Where available, HLA class I and class II types were taken from metadata supplied by the sample provider and were not determined by assay-based typing. Overall study outcomes, separate from this receptor: The quantity of clinical and demographic metadata differed by source and by participant and was supplied without curation.

With regard to this clone: Its target antigen remains unknown. No base qualities exist here, and no much larger clone lies one base off it.

From cysteine to phenylalanine, the CDR3 is 17 amino acids long. The DNA shown is the 51-base CDR3, in frame from base 1. Deletion took 3 bases off V and 0 bases off J, with a span of 15 bases between the germline ends. Per the germline V gene, KGHSY is the CDR1 and FQNENV is the CDR2. Collaborating institutions collected whole blood in K2EDTA tubes following their own protocols. For TCRbeta analysis, collaborators shipped samples in one of three forms: frozen whole blood, isolated PBMCs, or DNA extracted from either of those sample types. TCRbeta CDR3 regions were amplified from genomic DNA by means of the immunoSEQ Assay, a bias-controlled multiplex PCR. On the study's bioinformatics: The number of nucleated cells in each sample was estimated from the amplification of reference gene primers within the assay. To quantify the absolute abundance of each unique TCRbeta CDR3 rearrangement, sequence reads were collapsed and filtered. Productive Simpson clonality was computed per sample as the square root of Simpson's diversity index over productive rearrangements. Not all clones reach the TCRdb copy of this immuneACCESS table, which keeps in-frame sequences only. Checked studies attribute under half of the gap to unresolved V genes and leave the rest unexplained. The DNA gave D and trimming, while V, J and clone size come from that table. The sample includes tens of thousands of clones, with approximately 91% observed a single time. Roughly 4% of the sample belongs to the ten largest clones.

Recombination connected TRBV16 to TRBJ2-4, with TRBD1 perhaps the D gene, on 7 matching bases. The source of this sequence is a man aged 50 to 60 with active COVID-19. The sequenced sample consisted of peripheral blood. In nucleotide form, the sequence is TGTGCCAGCAGCCAGCCTACAGGGGACTTAGCCAAAAACATTCAGTACTTC. Protein translation: CASSQPTGDLAKNIQYF.